This T cell receptor (beta chain) was retrieved from a study of cytomegalovirus exposure and HLA in healthy donors. Study context: The approximately 130 validation repertoires and the roughly 700 first-cohort repertoires shared a platform, a later analysis reported. Study-level results: The authors enumerated 150 to 200 TCR beta chains as linked to cytomegalovirus.

Sequencing used immunoSEQ multiplex PCR; TCRdb keeps in-frame clones, though not all of them. The repertoire has about 140,000 clones, approximately 85% of them found once; the top ten carry over 1.1%. Regarding this clone: The antigen remains undetermined.

The length of the CDR3 is 15 residues. In germline, CDR1 is ENHRY, CDR2 SYGVKD. Trimming shortened V by 3 bases and J by 5 bases, and 16 bases separated the two germline ends. The donors were part of the validation cohort of 95 to 150 subjects. That cohort was separate from the first cohort, which comprised 666 subjects. The sequence was collected from a woman under 40 in good health and CMV-seronegative. Sequencing used PBMCs. V gene TRBV10-3 combines with J gene TRBJ1-1; D is possibly TRBD1 (6 bases). In DNA form, the CDR3 reads TGTGCCATCAGTGACTCAAACAGGGTAGGAACTGAAGCTTTCTTT. It translates to CAISDSNRVGTEAFF.